Shown below are 10 T cell receptor beta chains from a single sample sequenced in a study of radiation and T cells in renal cell carcinoma. The protocol was immunoSEQ multiplex PCR, while the TCRdb copy is restricted to in-frame clones and leaves out a portion. The data show roughly 150,000 clones, roughly 87% seen once. Described time point: blood 2 weeks post-SBRT. Noted treatment: 15 Gy SBRT to primary tumor, nephrectomy 4 weeks later. The input for sequencing was blood, taken from a patient whose treatment included radiotherapy and nephrectomy. All receptors derive from a woman between 50 and 59 years old with renal cell carcinoma.

CDR3 loop: CASSELDTGELFF. The DNA for the CDR3 is TGCGCCAGCAGTGAACTGGACACCGGGGAGCTGTTTTTT. The V gene is TRBV10-1, the J gene TRBJ2-2; D is unclear. Germline V gene sequence: CDR1 WNHNN, CDR2 SYGVQD (reference sequence). The V end was cut by 3 bases, the J end by 3 bases, with 5 bases between. The CDR3 extends over 13 amino acids.

The V call is TRBV11-2, the J call TRBJ2-5; 13 nucleotides match TRBD2. CDR1 is SGHAT and CDR2 is FQNNGV in the germline V gene. The CDR3 spans 18 residues. J lost 5 bases, V lost 5 bases, and 14 bases had no gene match. The CDR3 loop is CASSPLLVLAGGRETQYF. The CDR3 DNA sequence: TGTGCCAGCAGCCCCCTTTTGGTACTAGCGGGGGGGCGGGAGACCCAGTACTTC.

This chain uses TRBV5-1 with TRBJ1-2; no clear D gene. The ends were cut back, 0 bases at V and 0 bases at J, with 9 bases in the middle. CDR1 SGHRS and CDR2 YFSETQ come from the germline V gene. This CDR3 is built from 15 residues. CDR3 DNA sequence: TGCGCCAGCAGCTTGGCCATAGACACTAACTATGGCTACACCTTC. It yields the protein CASSLAIDTNYGYTF.

V usage is TRBV7-8 and J usage is TRBJ2-2; 11 bases map to TRBD2. The germline CDR1 and CDR2 sequences are SGHVS and FQNEAQ. CDR3 size: 15 residues. Trimming removed 4 bases from V and 5 bases from J; junction bases left unmatched: 3. The CDR3 loop is CASSSGLAETGELFF. The CDR3 DNA is TGTGCCAGCAGCTCGGGACTAGCGGAAACCGGGGAGCTGTTTTTT.

The chain recombines TRBV5-8 with TRBJ1-1; 7 bases line up with TRBD1. Germline CDR1 and CDR2: SGHTS and YDEGEE. The length of the CDR3 is 15 residues. Germline trimming cut 4 bases from V and 4 bases from J; bases unmatched to any gene: 10. The DNA for the CDR3 is TGTGCCAGCAGCGGACGACAGGGTGTGAGCACTGAAGCTTTCTTT. Translated: CASSGRQGVSTEAFF. Supplemented by reference TRBV5-8 and TRBJ1-1, the full variable domain reads EAGVTQSPTHLIKTRGQQATLRCSPISGHTSVYWYQQALGLGLQFLLWYDEGEERNRGNFPPRFSGRQFPNYSSELNVNALELEDSALYLCASSGRQGVSTEAFFGQGTRLTVV.

This chain links TRBV15 with TRBJ2-1; D may be TRBD1 or TRBD2 (5 bases each). The CDR3 is 15 residues long. Between the trimmed V and J ends, which lost 5 bases and 2 bases, there was a span of 13 bases. Germline CDR1 and CDR2: LNHNV and YYDKDF (reference sequence). CDR3 in DNA: TGTGCCACCAGCTCTCGAGGGGTGGCCTACAATGAGCAGTTCTTC. Amino acid sequence: CATSSRGVAYNEQFF.

The rearrangement uses TRBV5-1 and TRBJ1-2, with D tentatively TRBD1 (5 bases). V gave up 1 base and J gave up 8 bases, with 18 bases separating them. Germline assignment: CDR1 SGHRS and CDR2 YFSETQ. This CDR3 has 15 residues. CDR3: CASSLPGRVADGYTF. The CDR3 bases are TGCGCCAGCAGCTTGCCGGGCAGGGTAGCTGACGGCTACACCTTC.

This rearrangement joins TRBV7-2 to TRBJ2-2; D is undetermined. Trimming removed 5 bases from V and 1 base from J, with 5 bases in between. Germline CDR1 reads SGHTA; CDR2 reads FQGNSA. The CDR3 has 13 residues. The CDR3 DNA follows: TGTGCCAGCAGCGACCGGAACACCGGGGAGCTGTTTTTT. This translates into CASSDRNTGELFF. The full variable domain, rest sourced from reference TRBV7-2 and TRBJ2-2, is GAGVSQSPSNKVTEKGKDVELRCDPISGHTALYWYRQSLGQGLEFLIYFQGNSAPDKSGLPSDRFSAERTGGSVSTLTIQRTQQEDSAVYLCASSDRNTGELFFGEGSRLTVL.

The chain uses TRBV7-2 and TRBJ2-7; 10 bases map to TRBD1. CDR3 length: 14 residues. After removal of 3 bases from V and 2 bases from J, the junction contained 1 base not matched to a gene. Germline lookup yields CDR1 SGHTA and CDR2 FQGNSA. In DNA form, the CDR3 reads TGTGCCAGCAGCTTCGGGACAGGGGCCTACGAGCAGTACTTC. This codes for CASSFGTGAYEQYF.

This clone was recorded only once. The rearrangement uses TRBV5-4 and TRBJ1-2; 7 positions match TRBD1. The CDR3 runs 15 residues. Losses at the gene ends were 4 bases for V and 4 bases for J; bases not matched to a gene: 10. The germline V gene has CDR1 SGHNT and CDR2 YYREEE (reference sequence). The CDR3 nucleotides are TGTGCCAGCAGCCCCCCGGGACAGCGAGGCTATGGCTACACCTTC. Translated: CASSPPGQRGYGYTF.